Below are 3 T cell receptor beta chains sequenced from a single sample in a study of blood T cell repertoires in COVID-19 (dated by TCRdb to about 2020). The library was made by the immunoSEQ multiplex PCR assay. TCRdb retrieved this table from immuneACCESS and kept in-frame rearrangements only. Not all clones are present; in checked studies, unresolved V genes account for under half, and no reason is known for the remainder. Within this sample are a few hundred thousand clones, with more than 85% of them counted one time only. The ten largest account for approximately 0.84% of the sample. Sample: peripheral blood. All receptors derive from a man aged 25 to 40 with acute or convalescent COVID-19.

This clone was seen just once. This chain links TRBV7-9 with TRBJ2-1; 7 nucleotides match TRBD2. The CDR3 is 12 residues long. Germline values: CDR1 SEHNR, CDR2 FQNEAQ (reference sequence). Trimming cost V 2 bases and J 10 bases; bases outside gene matches: 2. In nucleotides, the CDR3 is TGTGCCAGCAGCTTACTCGGGGGGGAGCAGTTCTTC. It codes for CASSLLGGEQFF.

The sample holds a few counts of this clone. The chain has TRBV5-4 and TRBJ2-7; D is possibly TRBD1 (5 bases). V lost 4 bases and J lost 11, with 28 bases in between. Per germline, CDR1 SGHNT and CDR2 YYREEE (reference sequence). The CDR3 runs 16 residues. This CDR3 reads CASSVQRFYEQGKEYF. In DNA form, the CDR3 reads TGTGCCAGCAGCGTTCAGAGATTTTACGAGCAGGGAAAGGAGTACTTC.

As DNA, the CDR3 is TGCGCCAGCAGCTCCCTGGGGGGTAAAGGGGAGGCGCAGTATTTT. It translates to CASSSLGGKGEAQYF. V is TRBV5-1 and J is TRBJ2-3; a possible D gene is TRBD2 (6 bases). The germline V and J ends were trimmed by 3 bases and 10 bases, with 21 bases remaining between them. The CDR3 has 15 amino acids. The V gene's germline CDR1 is SGHRS and CDR2 YFSETQ. The full variable domain, its missing parts supplied by reference TRBV5-1 and TRBJ2-3, is KAGVTQTPRYLIKTRGQQVTLSCSPISGHRSVSWYQQTPGQGLQFLFEYFSETQRNKGNFPGRFSGRQFSNSRSEMNVSTLELGDSALYLCASSSLGGKGEAQYFGPGTRLTVL.